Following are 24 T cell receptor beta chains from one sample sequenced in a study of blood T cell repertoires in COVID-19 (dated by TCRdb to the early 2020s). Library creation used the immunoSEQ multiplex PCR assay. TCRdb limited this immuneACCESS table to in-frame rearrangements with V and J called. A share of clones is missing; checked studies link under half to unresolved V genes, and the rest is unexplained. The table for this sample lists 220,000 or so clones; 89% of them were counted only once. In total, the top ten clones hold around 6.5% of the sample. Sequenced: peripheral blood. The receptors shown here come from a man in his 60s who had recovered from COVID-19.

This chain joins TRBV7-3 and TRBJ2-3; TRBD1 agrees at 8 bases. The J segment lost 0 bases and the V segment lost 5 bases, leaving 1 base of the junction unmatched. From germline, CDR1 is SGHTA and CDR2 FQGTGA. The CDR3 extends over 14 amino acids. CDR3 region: CASSRTGSTDTQYF. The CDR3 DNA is TGTGCCAGCAGCCGGACAGGGAGCACAGATACGCAGTATTTT.

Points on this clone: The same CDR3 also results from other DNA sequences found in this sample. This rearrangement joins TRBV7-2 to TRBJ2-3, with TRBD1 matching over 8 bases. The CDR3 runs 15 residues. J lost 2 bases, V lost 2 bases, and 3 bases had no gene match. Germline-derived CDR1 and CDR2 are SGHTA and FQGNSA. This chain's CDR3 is CASSLRQGFTDTQYF. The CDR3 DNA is TGTGCCAGCAGCTTACGACAGGGGTTCACAGATACGCAGTATTTT.

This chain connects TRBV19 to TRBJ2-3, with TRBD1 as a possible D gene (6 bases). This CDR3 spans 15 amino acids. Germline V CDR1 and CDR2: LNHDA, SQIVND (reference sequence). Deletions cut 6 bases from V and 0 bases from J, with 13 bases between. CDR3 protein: CASSFNRASTDTQYF. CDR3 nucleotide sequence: TGTGCCAGTAGCTTTAACAGGGCCAGCACAGATACGCAGTATTTT.

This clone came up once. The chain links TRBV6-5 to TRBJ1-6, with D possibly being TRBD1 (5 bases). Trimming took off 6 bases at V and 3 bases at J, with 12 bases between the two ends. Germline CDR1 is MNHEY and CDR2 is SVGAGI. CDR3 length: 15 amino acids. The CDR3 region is CASRPLDSYNSPLHF. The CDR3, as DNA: TGTGCCAGCAGACCCCTTGACAGCTATAATTCACCCCTCCACTTT.

The CDR3 loop reads CALGETYNSPLHF. CDR3 coding DNA: TGTGCCCTTGGGGAGACTTATAATTCACCCCTCCACTTT. The chain carries TRBV10-3 and TRBJ1-6; the D is unclear. The CDR3 runs 13 residues. Germline V gives CDR1 ENHRY, CDR2 SYGVKD. Trimming shortened V by 11 bases and J by 4 bases, and 12 bases separated the two germline ends.

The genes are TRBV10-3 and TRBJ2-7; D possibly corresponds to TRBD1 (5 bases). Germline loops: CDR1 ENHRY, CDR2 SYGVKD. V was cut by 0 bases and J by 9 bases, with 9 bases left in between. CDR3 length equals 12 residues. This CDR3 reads CAISESRVWQYF. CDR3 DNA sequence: TGTGCCATCAGTGAGTCCAGGGTATGGCAGTACTTC.

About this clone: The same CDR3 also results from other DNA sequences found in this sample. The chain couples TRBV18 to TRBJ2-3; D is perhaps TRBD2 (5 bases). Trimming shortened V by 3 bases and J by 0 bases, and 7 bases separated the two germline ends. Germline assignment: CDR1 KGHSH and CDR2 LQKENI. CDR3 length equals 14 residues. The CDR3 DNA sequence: TGTGCCAGCTCACCCGGAGGTAGCACAGATACGCAGTATTTT. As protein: CASSPGGSTDTQYF.

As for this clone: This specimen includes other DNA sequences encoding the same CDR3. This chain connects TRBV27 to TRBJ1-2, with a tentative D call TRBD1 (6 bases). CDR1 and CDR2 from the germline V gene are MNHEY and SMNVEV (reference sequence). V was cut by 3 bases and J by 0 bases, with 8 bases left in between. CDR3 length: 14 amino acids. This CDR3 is CASSLTGSNYGYTF. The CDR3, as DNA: TGTGCCAGCAGTTTGACAGGCTCTAACTATGGCTACACCTTC.

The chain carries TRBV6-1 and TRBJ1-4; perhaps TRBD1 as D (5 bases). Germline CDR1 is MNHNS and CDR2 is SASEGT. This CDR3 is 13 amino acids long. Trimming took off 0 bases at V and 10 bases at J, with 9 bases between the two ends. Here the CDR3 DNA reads TGTGCCAGCAGTGAAGCGGGAAGGGGAAAACTGTTTTTT. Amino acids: CASSEAGRGKLFF.

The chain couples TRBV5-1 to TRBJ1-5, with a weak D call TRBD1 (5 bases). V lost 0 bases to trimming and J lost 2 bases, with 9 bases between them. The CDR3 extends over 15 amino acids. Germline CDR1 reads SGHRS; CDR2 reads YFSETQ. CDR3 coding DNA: TGCGCCAGCAGCTTGGATCCAGGGCGCAATCAGCCCCAGCATTTT. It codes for CASSLDPGRNQPQHF.

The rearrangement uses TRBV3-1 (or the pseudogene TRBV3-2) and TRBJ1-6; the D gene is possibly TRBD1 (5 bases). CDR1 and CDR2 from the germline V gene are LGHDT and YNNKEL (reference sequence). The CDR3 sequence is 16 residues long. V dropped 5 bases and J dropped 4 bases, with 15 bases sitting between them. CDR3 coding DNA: TGTGCCAGCAGCGAAGTTAAGACAGTGTATAATTCACCCCTCCACTTT. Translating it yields CASSEVKTVYNSPLHF.

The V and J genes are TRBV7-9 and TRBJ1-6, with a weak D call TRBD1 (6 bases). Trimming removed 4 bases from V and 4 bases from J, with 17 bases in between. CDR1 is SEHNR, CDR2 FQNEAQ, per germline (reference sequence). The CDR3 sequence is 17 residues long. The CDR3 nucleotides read TGTGCCAGCAGCTCCTCCTGGGGGGGGGCTTATAATTCACCCCTCCACTTT. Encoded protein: CASSSSWGGAYNSPLHF. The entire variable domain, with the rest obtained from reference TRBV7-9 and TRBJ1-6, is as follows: DTGVSQNPRHKITKRGQNVTFRCDPISEHNRLYWYRQTLGQGPEFLTYFQNEAQLEKSRLLSDRFSAERPKGSFSTLEIQRTEQGDSAMYLCASSSSWGGAYNSPLHFGNGTRLTVT.

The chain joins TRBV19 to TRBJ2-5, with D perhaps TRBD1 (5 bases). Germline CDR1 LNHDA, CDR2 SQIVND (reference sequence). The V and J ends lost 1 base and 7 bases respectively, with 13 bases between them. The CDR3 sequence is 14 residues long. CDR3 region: CASSIGGMGGTQYF. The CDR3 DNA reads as TGTGCCAGTAGTATAGGGGGCATGGGTGGGACCCAGTACTTC.

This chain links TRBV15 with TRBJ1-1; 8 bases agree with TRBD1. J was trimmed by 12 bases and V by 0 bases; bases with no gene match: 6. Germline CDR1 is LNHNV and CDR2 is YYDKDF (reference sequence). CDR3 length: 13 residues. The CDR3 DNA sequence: TGTGCCACCAGCAGAGACCCTACAGGGGGAACTTTCTTT. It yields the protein CATSRDPTGGTFF.

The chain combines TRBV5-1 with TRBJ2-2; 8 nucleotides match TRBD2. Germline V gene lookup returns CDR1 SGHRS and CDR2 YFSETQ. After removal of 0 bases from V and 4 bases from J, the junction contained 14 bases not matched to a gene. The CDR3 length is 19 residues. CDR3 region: CASSLATVGTSRSTGELFF. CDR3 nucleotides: TGCGCCAGCAGCTTGGCGACGGTGGGGACTAGTCGATCCACCGGGGAGCTGTTTTTT.

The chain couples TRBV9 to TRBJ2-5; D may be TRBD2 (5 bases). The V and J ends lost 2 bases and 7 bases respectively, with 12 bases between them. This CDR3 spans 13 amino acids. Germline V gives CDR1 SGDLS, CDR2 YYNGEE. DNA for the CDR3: TGTGCCAGCAGCGTCCTCCCCGAGGGGACCCAGTACTTC. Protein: CASSVLPEGTQYF.

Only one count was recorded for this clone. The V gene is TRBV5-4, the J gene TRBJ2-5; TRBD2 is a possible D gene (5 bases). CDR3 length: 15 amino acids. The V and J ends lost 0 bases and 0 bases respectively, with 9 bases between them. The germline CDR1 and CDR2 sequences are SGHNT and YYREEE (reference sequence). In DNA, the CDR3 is TGTGCCAGCAGCTTGGAGGGCGGGTACCAAGAGACCCAGTACTTC. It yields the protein CASSLEGGYQETQYF. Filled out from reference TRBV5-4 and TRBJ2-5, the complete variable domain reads ETGVTQSPTHLIKTRGQQVTLRCSSQSGHNTVSWYQQALGQGPQFIFQYYREEENGRGNFPPRFSGLQFPNYSSELNVNALELDDSALYLCASSLEGGYQETQYFGPGTRLLVL.

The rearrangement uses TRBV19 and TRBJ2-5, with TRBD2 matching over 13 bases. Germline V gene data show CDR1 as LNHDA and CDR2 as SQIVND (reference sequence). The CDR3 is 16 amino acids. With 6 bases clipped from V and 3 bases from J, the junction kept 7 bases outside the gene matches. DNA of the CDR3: TGTGCCAGTAGACGCGCTGGGACTAGCGGGAAAGAGACCCAGTACTTC. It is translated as CASRRAGTSGKETQYF.

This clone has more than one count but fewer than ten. The CDR3 reads CASSLLGDYGYTF. CDR3 DNA sequence: TGTGCCAGCAGCCTCCTCGGGGATTACGGCTACACCTTC. V is TRBV7-9 and J is TRBJ1-2; no reliable D call. Germline V gene sequence: CDR1 SEHNR, CDR2 FQNEAQ (reference sequence). The ends were cut back, 5 bases at V and 8 bases at J, with 15 bases in the middle. The CDR3 extends over 13 amino acids. Drawing the rest from reference TRBV7-9 and TRBJ1-2, the complete variable domain is DTGVSQNPRHKITKRGQNVTFRCDPISEHNRLYWYRQTLGQGPEFLTYFQNEAQLEKSRLLSDRFSAERPKGSFSTLEIQRTEQGDSAMYLCASSLLGDYGYTFGSGTRLTVV.

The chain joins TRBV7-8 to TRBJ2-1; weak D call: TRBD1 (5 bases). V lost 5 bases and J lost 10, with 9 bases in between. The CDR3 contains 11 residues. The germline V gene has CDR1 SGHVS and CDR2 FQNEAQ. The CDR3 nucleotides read TGTGCCAGCAGCCCACAGGCGGAGCAGTTCTTC. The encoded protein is CASSPQAEQFF.

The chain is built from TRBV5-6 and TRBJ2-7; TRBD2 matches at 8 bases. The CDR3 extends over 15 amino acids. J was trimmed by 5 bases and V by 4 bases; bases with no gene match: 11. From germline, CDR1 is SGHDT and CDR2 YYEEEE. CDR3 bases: TGTGCCAGCAGCCTAGGACTAGCACTGGAGAACGAGCAGTACTTC. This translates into CASSLGLALENEQYF.

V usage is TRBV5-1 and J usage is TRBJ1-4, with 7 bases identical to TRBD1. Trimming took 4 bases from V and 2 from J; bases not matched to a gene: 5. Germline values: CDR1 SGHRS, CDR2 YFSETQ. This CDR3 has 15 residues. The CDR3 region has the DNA TGCGCCAGCAGCGCCACGACAGGGACTAATGAAAAACTGTTTTTT. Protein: CASSATTGTNEKLFF.

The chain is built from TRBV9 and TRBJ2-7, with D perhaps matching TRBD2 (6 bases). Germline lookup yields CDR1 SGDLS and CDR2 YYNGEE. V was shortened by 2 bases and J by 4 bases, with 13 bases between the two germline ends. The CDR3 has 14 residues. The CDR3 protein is CASSVTLLAYEQYF. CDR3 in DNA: TGTGCCAGCAGCGTGACCCTACTAGCTTACGAGCAGTACTTC.

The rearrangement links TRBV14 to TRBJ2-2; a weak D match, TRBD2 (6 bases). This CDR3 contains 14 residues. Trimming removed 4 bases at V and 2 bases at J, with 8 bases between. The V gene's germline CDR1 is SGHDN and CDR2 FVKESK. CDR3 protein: CASSPGVNTGELFF. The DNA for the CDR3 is TGTGCCAGCAGCCCGGGGGTTAACACCGGGGAGCTGTTTTTT.